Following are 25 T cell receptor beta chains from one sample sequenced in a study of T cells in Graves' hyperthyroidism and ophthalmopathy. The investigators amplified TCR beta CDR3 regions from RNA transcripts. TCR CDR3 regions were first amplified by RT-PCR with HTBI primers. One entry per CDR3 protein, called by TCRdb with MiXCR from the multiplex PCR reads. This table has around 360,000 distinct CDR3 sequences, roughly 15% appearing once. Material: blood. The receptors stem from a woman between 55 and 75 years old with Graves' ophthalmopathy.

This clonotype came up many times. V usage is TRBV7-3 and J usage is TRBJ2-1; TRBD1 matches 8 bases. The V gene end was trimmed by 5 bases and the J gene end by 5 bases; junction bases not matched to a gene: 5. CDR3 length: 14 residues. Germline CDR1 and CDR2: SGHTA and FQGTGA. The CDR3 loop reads CASSRLQGDNEQFF. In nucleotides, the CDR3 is TGTGCCAGCAGCCGCCTACAGGGGGACAATGAGCAGTTCTTC.

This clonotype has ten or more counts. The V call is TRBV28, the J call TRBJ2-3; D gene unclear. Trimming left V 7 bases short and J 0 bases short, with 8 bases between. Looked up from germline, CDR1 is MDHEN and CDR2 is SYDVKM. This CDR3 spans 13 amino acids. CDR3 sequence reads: CASTGPSTDTQYF. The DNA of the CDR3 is TGTGCCAGCACAGGTCCGAGCACAGATACGCAGTATTTT.

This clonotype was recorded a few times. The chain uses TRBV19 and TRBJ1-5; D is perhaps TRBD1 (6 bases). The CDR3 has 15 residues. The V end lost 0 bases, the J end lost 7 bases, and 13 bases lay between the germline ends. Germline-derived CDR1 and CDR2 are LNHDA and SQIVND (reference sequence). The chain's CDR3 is CASSIDRGVNQPQHF. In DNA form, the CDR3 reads TGTGCCAGTAGTATAGACAGGGGAGTAAACCAGCCCCAGCATTTT.

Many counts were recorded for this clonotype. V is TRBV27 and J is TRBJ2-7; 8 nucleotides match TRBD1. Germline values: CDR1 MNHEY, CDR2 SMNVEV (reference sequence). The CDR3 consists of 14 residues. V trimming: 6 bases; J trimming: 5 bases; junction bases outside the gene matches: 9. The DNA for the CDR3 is TGTGCCAGCAGCCGTCAGGGGGCGCAGGACGAGCAGTACTTC. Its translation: CASSRQGAQDEQYF.

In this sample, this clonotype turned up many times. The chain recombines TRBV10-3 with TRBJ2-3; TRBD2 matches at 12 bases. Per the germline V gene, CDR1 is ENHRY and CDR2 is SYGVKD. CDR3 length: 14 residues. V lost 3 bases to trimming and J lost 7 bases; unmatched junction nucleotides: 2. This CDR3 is CAISEGTSGYTQYF. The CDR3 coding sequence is TGTGCCATCAGTGAAGGGACTAGCGGGTATACGCAGTATTTT.

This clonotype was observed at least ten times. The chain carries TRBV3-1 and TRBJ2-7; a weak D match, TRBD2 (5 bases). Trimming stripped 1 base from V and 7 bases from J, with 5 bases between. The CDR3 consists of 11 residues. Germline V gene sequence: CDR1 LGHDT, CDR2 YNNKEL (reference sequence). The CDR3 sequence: CASSQAGEQYF. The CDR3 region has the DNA TGTGCCAGCAGCCAAGCGGGAGAGCAGTACTTC.

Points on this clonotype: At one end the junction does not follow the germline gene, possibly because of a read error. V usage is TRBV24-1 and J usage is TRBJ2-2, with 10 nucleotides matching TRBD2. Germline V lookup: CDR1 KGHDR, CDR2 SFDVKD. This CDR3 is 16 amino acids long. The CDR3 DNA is TGTGCCACCAGTGATCAAGCGGGAGGGAACACCGGGGGGCTGTTTTTT. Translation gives CATSDQAGGNTGGLFF.

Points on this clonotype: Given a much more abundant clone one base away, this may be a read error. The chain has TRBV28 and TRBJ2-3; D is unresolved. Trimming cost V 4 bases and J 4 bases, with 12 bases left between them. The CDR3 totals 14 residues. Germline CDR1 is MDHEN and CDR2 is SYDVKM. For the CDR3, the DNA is TGTGCCAGCAGTTCCGCGGACGCCGCAGATACGCAGTATTTT. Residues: CASSSADAADTQYF.

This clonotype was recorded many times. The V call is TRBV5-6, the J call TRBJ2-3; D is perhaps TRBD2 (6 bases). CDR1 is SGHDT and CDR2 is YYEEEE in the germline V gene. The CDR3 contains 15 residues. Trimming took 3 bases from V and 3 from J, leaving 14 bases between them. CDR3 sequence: CASSSLGGSTDTQYF. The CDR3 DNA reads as TGTGCCAGCAGCTCGTTAGGAGGGAGTACAGATACGCAGTATTTT.

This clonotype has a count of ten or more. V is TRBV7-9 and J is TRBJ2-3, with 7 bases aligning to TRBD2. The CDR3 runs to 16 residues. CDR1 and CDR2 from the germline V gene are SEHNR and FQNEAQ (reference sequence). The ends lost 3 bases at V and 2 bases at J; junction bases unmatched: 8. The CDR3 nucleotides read TGTGCCAGCAGCTTCAATCGGGGAGGGCCCACAGATACGCAGTATTTT. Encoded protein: CASSFNRGGPTDTQYF. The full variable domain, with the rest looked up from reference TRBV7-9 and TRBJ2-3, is DTGVSQNPRHKITKRGQNVTFRCDPISEHNRLYWYRQTLGQGPEFLTYFQNEAQLEKSRLLSDRFSAERPKGSFSTLEIQRTEQGDSAMYLCASSFNRGGPTDTQYFGPGTRLTVL.

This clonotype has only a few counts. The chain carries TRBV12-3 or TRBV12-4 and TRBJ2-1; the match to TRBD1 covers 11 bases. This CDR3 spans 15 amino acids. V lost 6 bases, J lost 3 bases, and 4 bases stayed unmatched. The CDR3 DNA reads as TGTGCCAGCAGGTCCGGGACAGGGGGCTACAATGAGCAGTTCTTC. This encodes CASRSGTGGYNEQFF.

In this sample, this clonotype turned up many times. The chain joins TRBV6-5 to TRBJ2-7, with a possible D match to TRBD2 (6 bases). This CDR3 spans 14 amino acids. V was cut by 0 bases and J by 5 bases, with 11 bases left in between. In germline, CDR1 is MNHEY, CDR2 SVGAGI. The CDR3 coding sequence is TGTGCCAGCAGTTACTCGAGGGACTGGAACGAGCAGTACTTC. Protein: CASSYSRDWNEQYF.

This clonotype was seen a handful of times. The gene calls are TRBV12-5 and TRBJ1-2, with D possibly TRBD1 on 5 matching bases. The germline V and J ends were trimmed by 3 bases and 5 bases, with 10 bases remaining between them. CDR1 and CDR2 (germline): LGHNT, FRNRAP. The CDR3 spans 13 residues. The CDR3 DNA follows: TGTGCTAGTGGTTTCGGGACGGAATATGGCTACACCTTC. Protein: CASGFGTEYGYTF.

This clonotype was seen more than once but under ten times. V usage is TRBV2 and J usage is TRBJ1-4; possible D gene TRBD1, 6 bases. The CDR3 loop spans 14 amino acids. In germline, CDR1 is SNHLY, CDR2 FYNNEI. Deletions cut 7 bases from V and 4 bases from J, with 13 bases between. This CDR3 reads CASTFGQLNEKLFF. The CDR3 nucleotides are TGTGCCAGCACGTTCGGACAGCTTAATGAAAAACTGTTTTTT.

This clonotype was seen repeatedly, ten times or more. This chain's CDR3 is CASSLLSYEQYF. The CDR3 DNA follows: TGTGCCAGCAGCCTTCTCTCCTACGAGCAGTACTTC. This rearrangement joins TRBV11-1 to TRBJ2-7; D is uncertain. The CDR3 consists of 12 residues. Trimming took 5 bases from V and 0 from J, leaving 5 bases between them. Germline values: CDR1 SGHAT, CDR2 FQDESV (reference sequence).

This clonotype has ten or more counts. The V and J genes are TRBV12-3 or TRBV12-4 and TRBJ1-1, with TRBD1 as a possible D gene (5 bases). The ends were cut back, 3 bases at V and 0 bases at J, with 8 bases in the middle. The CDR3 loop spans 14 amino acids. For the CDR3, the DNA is TGTGCCAGCAGTTTGGGGGACGTGAACACTGAAGCTTTCTTT. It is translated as CASSLGDVNTEAFF.

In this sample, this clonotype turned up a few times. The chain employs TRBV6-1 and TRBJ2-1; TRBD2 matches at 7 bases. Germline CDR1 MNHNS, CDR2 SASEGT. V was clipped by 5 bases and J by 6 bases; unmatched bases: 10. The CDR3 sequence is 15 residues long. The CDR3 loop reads CASSSVAGGGNEQFF. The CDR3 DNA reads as TGTGCCAGCAGTTCCGTAGCGGGTGGGGGCAATGAGCAGTTCTTC.

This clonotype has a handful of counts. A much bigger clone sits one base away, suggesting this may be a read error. CDR3 coding DNA: TGTGCCGGCAGCTTAGGAAATCAGCCCCAGCATTTT. It translates to CAGSLGNQPQHF. The gene calls are TRBV13 and TRBJ1-5; D unclear. The CDR3 is made up of 12 amino acids. Germline CDR1 reads PRHDT; CDR2 reads FYEKMQ (reference sequence).

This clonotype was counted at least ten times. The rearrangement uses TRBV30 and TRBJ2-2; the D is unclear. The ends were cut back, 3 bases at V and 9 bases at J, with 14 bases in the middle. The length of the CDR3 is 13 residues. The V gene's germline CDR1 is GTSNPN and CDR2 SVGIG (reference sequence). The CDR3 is CAWRSPGSWELFF. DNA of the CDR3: TGTGCCTGGAGATCCCCCGGGTCGTGGGAGCTGTTTTTT.

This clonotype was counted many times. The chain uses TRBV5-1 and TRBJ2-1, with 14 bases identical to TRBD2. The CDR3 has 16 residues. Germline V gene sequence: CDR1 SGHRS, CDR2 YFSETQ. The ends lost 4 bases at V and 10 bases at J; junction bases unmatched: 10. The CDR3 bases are TGCGCCAGCAGCCCACAACCGGGACTAGCGGGGGCAGAGCAGTTCTTC. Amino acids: CASSPQPGLAGAEQFF.

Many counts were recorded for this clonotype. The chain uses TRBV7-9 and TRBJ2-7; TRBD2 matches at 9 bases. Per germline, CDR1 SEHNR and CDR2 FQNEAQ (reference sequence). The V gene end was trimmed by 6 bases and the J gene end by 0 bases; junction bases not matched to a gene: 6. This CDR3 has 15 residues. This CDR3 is CASSISGGSSYEQYF. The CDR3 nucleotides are TGTGCCAGCAGTATTAGCGGGGGAAGCTCCTACGAGCAGTACTTC.

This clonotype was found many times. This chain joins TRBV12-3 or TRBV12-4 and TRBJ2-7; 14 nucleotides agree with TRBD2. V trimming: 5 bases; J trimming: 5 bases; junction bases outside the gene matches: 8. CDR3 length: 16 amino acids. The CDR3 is CASSPGTSGSTHEQYF. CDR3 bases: TGTGCCAGCAGTCCCGGGACTAGCGGGAGTACCCACGAGCAGTACTTC.

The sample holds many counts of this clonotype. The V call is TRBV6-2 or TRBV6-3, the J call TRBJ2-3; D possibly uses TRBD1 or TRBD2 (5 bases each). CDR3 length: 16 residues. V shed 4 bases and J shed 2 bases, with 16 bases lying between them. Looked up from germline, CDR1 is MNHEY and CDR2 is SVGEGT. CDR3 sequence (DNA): TGTGCCAGCAGTTTACCGTTTAGGGGAGACACAGATACGCAGTATTTT. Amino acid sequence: CASSLPFRGDTDTQYF.

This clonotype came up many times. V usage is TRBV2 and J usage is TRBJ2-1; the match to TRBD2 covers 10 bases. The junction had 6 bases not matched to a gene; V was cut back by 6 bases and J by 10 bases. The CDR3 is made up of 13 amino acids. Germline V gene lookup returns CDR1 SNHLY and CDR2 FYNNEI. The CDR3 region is CASSPGTSVEQFF. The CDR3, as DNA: TGTGCCAGCAGCCCCGGGACTAGCGTCGAGCAGTTCTTC.

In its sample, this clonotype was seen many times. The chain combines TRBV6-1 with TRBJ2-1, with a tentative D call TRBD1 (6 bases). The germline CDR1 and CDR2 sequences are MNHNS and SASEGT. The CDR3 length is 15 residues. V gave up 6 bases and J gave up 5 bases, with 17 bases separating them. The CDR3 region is CASRVRGTLNNEQFF. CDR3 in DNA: TGTGCCAGCAGGGTGAGGGGGACCCTAAACAATGAGCAGTTCTTC.